This T cell receptor (beta chain) is drawn from a study of cytomegalovirus exposure and HLA in healthy donors. Researchers ran the PCR with 60 Vbeta and 13 Jbeta primers. Clones were sequenced by immunoSEQ multiplex PCR, and TCRdb holds only the in-frame ones, with some missing. The profile shows 120,000 or so clones, 6.5% to 9.5% of them singletons. Study-level points and caveats: Under in vitro conditions, three CMV-associated chains were confirmed as specific for CMV antigens.

A note on this clone: Its antigen remains unidentified.

Germline loops: CDR1 SNHLY, CDR2 FYNNEI. V was shortened by 7 bases and J by 8 bases, with 15 bases between the two germline ends. The CDR3 covers 13 residues. Material: PBMCs. The chain couples TRBV2 to TRBJ2-1; D gene unclear. The sequence derives from a woman in her thirties or forties in good health and CMV-seropositive. The CDR3 coding sequence is TGTGCCAGCACTATCTTCGAGCCCGATGAGCAGTTCTTC. This gives the protein CASTIFEPDEQFF.